A selection of T cell receptor beta chains follows, all from one sample in a study of blood T cells in healthy people across ages. One entry per CDR3 protein, called by TCRdb with MiXCR from the 5' RACE reads. The repertoire holds around 800,000 distinct CDR3 sequences, with about half as singletons. The specimen was blood. The source of these receptors is a man older than 75 in good health. The CDR3 runs from the conserved cysteine through the conserved F or W. D genes are given only for firm matches. Size is omitted from some rows. Given values are once, few, many or a class for expanded clones.

V: TRBV20-1
size: -
D: TRBD2
J: TRBJ2-7
CDR3: CSARAPGLVVEQYF
DNA: TGCAGTGCTAGAGCCCCGGGACTAGTAGTCGAGCAGTACTTC

V: TRBV20-1
size: -
D: -
J: TRBJ2-5
CDR3: CSARGGQPGVETQYF
DNA: TGCAGTGCTAGAGGAGGCCAGCCCGGGGTAGAGACCCAGTACTTC

V: TRBV9
size: few
D: -
J: TRBJ2-3
CDR3: CASSDPTDTQYF
DNA: TGTGCCAGCAGCGACCCCACAGATACGCAGTATTTT

V: TRBV20-1
size: many
D: -
J: TRBJ2-7
CDR3: CSATPPGLSSYEQYF
DNA: TGCAGTGCCACTCCGCCGGGACTCAGCTCCTACGAGCAGTACTTC

V: TRBV7-2
size: -
D: -
J: TRBJ2-5
CDR3: CASSFSIVQETQYF
DNA: TGTGCCAGCAGCTTTAGTATTGTCCAAGAGACCCAGTACTTC

V: TRBV10-3
size: many
D: -
J: TRBJ2-3
CDR3: CAISDSSVDTQYF
DNA: TGTGCCATCAGTGATTCTAGCGTCGATACGCAGTATTTT

V: TRBV3-1
size: few
D: -
J: TRBJ2-3
CDR3: CAGSQADTQYF
DNA: TGTGCCGGCAGCCAAGCAGATACGCAGTATTTT

V: TRBV10-3
size: once
D: -
J: TRBJ1-1
CDR3: CAISESGGGGAEAFF
DNA: TGTGCCATCAGTGAGTCAGGAGGTGGGGGGGCTGAAGCTTTCTTT

V: TRBV29-1
size: few
D: TRBD2
J: TRBJ2-7
CDR3: CSVGREGGFYEQYF
DNA: TGCAGCGTTGGGCGGGAGGGAGGTTTCTACGAGCAGTACTTC

V: TRBV5-1
size: once
D: TRBD1
J: TRBJ2-7
CDR3: CASSITGQGRAYEQYF
DNA: TGCGCCAGCAGCATCACAGGACAGGGTAGAGCCTACGAGCAGTACTTC

V: TRBV11-2
size: few
D: TRBD1
J: TRBJ2-1
CDR3: CASSSGQADFGEQFF
DNA: TGTGCCAGCAGCTCGGGACAGGCGGATTTTGGTGAGCAGTTCTTC

V: TRBV27
size: -
D: TRBD2
J: TRBJ2-1
CDR3: CASSLTTAGGDNEQFF
DNA: TGTGCCAGCAGTTTAACTACAGCGGGAGGGGACAATGAGCAGTTCTTC

V: TRBV29-1
size: -
D: TRBD2
J: TRBJ2-7
CDR3: CGGAGTSGGNEQYF
DNA: TGCGGCGGTGCCGGGACTAGCGGGGGAAACGAGCAGTACTTC

V: TRBV27
size: -
D: -
J: TRBJ1-3
CDR3: CASSPDWPSGNTIYF
DNA: TGTGCCAGCAGTCCAGATTGGCCCTCTGGAAACACCATATATTTT

V: TRBV12-3/TRBV12-4
size: -
D: -
J: TRBJ1-6
CDR3: CASSLLIGNSPLHF
DNA: TGTGCCAGCAGTTTATTGATCGGAAATTCACCCCTCCACTTT

V: TRBV7-8
size: few
D: TRBD1
J: TRBJ2-7
CDR3: CASSHWGQGSYEQYF
DNA: TGTGCCAGCAGCCATTGGGGACAGGGATCCTACGAGCAGTACTTC

V: TRBV4-3
size: -
D: -
J: TRBJ2-7
CDR3: CASSQEPTPEGTQYF
DNA: TGCGCCAGCAGCCAAGAACCGACACCCGAAGGAACCCAGTACTTC

V: TRBV28
size: -
D: -
J: TRBJ1-1
CDR3: CASGQNTEAFF
DNA: TGTGCCAGCGGCCAGAACACTGAAGCTTTCTTT

V: TRBV25-1
size: -
D: -
J: TRBJ1-1
CDR3: CASSVKGTEAFF
DNA: TGTGCCAGCAGTGTCAAAGGGACTGAAGCTTTCTTT

V: TRBV3-1
size: -
D: -
J: TRBJ2-3
CDR3: CASSQEGGTADTQYF
DNA: TGTGCCAGCAGCCAAGAAGGCGGGACGGCAGATACGCAGTATTTT

V: TRBV13
size: few
D: -
J: TRBJ2-1
CDR3: CASSPEGAGGYNEQFF
DNA: TGTGCCAGCAGCCCCGAAGGGGCCGGGGGATACAATGAGCAGTTCTTC

V: TRBV5-1
size: few
D: -
J: TRBJ1-1
CDR3: CASSNRTANTEAFF
DNA: TGCGCCAGCAGCAACCGGACGGCGAACACTGAAGCTTTCTTT

V: TRBV7-2
size: few
D: -
J: TRBJ2-3
CDR3: CASSARHPDTQYF
DNA: TGTGCCAGCAGCGCGCGACACCCAGATACGCAGTATTTT

V: TRBV20-1
size: few
D: TRBD2
J: TRBJ2-2
CDR3: CSARDPTSENTGELFF
DNA: TGCAGTGCTAGAGATCCCACTAGCGAAAACACCGGGGAGCTGTTTTTT

V: TRBV2
size: -
D: TRBD1
J: TRBJ2-2
CDR3: CASSATGYTGELFF
DNA: TGTGCCAGCAGCGCGACAGGGTACACCGGGGAGCTGTTTTTT

V: TRBV28
size: -
D: -
J: TRBJ2-7
CDR3: CASSFLSGVRTYEQYF
DNA: TGTGCCAGCAGTTTTTTATCAGGGGTTAGGACCTACGAGCAGTACTTC

V: TRBV10-3
size: -
D: TRBD2
J: TRBJ2-3
CDR3: CAISESKASGSRADTQYF
DNA: TGTGCCATCAGTGAGTCGAAGGCTAGCGGGAGCAGGGCAGATACGCAGTATTTT

V: TRBV4-1
size: -
D: -
J: TRBJ2-7
CDR3: CASSPIGQGSYEQYF
DNA: TGCGCCAGCAGCCCCATCGGTCAGGGCTCCTACGAGCAGTACTTC

V: TRBV5-1
size: -
D: -
J: TRBJ1-1
CDR3: CASMAEGNTEAFF
DNA: TGCGCCAGCATGGCGGAGGGGAACACTGAAGCTTTCTTT

V: TRBV4-2
size: -
D: TRBD2
J: TRBJ2-7
CDR3: CASSHLSGTQGEQYF
DNA: TGTGCCAGCAGCCATCTTAGCGGGACCCAGGGGGAGCAGTACTTC

V: TRBV16
size: few
D: TRBD2
J: TRBJ2-7
CDR3: CASSQSAASGYEQYF
DNA: TGTGCCAGCAGCCAATCGGCCGCTAGCGGATACGAGCAGTACTTC

V: TRBV28
size: many
D: TRBD1
J: TRBJ2-5
CDR3: CASSLGTGVETQYF
DNA: TGTGCCAGCAGTTTGGGGACAGGGGTAGAGACCCAGTACTTC

V: TRBV27
size: -
D: -
J: TRBJ2-5
CDR3: CASRIQGGETQYF
DNA: TGTGCCAGCAGAATACAGGGTGGAGAGACCCAGTACTTC

V: TRBV14
size: -
D: TRBD1
J: TRBJ1-6
CDR3: CASSQERGQTSPLHF
DNA: TGTGCCAGCAGCCAAGAAAGGGGGCAAACTTCACCCCTCCACTTT

V: TRBV7-2
size: few
D: TRBD2
J: TRBJ2-5
CDR3: CASSFLSGRGWETQYF
DNA: TGTGCCAGCAGCTTCCTTAGCGGGAGGGGGTGGGAGACCCAGTACTTC

V: TRBV5-1
size: few
D: -
J: TRBJ2-1
CDR3: CASSKQGSDPNEQFF
DNA: TGCGCCAGCAGCAAACAGGGTTCTGATCCCAATGAGCAGTTCTTC

V: TRBV15
size: many
D: TRBD1
J: TRBJ1-6
CDR3: CATSTGTDTSPLHF
DNA: TGTGCCACCAGCACCGGGACAGACACTTCACCCCTCCACTTT

V: TRBV5-1
size: -
D: TRBD2
J: TRBJ2-3
CDR3: CASSLVGSGDTQYF
DNA: TGCGCCAGCAGCTTGGTGGGTAGCGGGGATACGCAGTATTTT

V: TRBV12-3/TRBV12-4
size: few
D: -
J: TRBJ2-5
CDR3: CASSLGNLNNEQYF
DNA: TGTGCCAGCAGTCTCGGAAATCTCAACAATGAGCAGTACTTC

V: TRBV7-2
size: few
D: TRBD2
J: TRBJ2-3
CDR3: CASSQPAGGTDTQYF
DNA: TGTGCCAGCAGCCAACCAGCGGGAGGGACAGATACGCAGTATTTT

V: TRBV7-2
size: -
D: TRBD2
J: TRBJ2-5
CDR3: CASSTRGGLETQYF
DNA: TGTGCCAGCAGCACGCGGGGGGGCTTGGAGACCCAGTACTTC

V: TRBV28
size: -
D: -
J: TRBJ1-4
CDR3: CASSAGREKLFF
DNA: TGTGCCAGCAGTGCCGGCAGAGAAAAACTGTTTTTT

V: TRBV12-3/TRBV12-4
size: -
D: -
J: TRBJ2-7
CDR3: CASSFSTWRDGSSYEQYF
DNA: TGTGCCAGCAGTTTCTCCACTTGGCGGGACGGGAGTTCATACGAGCAGTACTTC

V: TRBV30
size: -
D: -
J: TRBJ1-2
CDR3: CAWMIRANYGYTF
DNA: TGTGCCTGGATGATAAGGGCTAACTATGGCTACACCTTC

V: TRBV25-1
size: -
D: -
J: TRBJ2-7
CDR3: CASSIPGPSYEQYF
DNA: TGTGCCAGCAGTATTCCGGGACCGTCCTACGAGCAGTACTTC

V: TRBV6-1
size: -
D: TRBD1
J: TRBJ2-3
CDR3: CASSEVDRVGDTQYF
DNA: TGTGCCAGCAGTGAAGTCGACAGGGTGGGAGATACGCAGTATTTT

V: TRBV20-1
size: few
D: -
J: TRBJ2-5
CDR3: CSARDPRQARQETQYF
DNA: TGCAGTGCTAGAGATCCCCGCCAGGCCAGACAAGAGACCCAGTACTTC

V: TRBV6-5
size: few
D: -
J: TRBJ1-2
CDR3: CASSYPITGGGRGYTF
DNA: TGTGCCAGCAGTTACCCCATTACGGGGGGGGGCCGAGGCTACACCTTC

V: TRBV6-5
size: -
D: -
J: TRBJ2-2
CDR3: CASSYSSGNTGELFF
DNA: TGTGCCAGCAGTTACTCGTCCGGTAACACCGGGGAGCTGTTTTTT

V: TRBV7-9
size: -
D: -
J: TRBJ1-3
CDR3: CASSQGASGDTIYF
DNA: TGTGCCAGCAGCCAAGGGGCCTCTGGAGACACCATATATTTT

V: TRBV20-1
size: -
D: TRBD2
J: TRBJ2-4
CDR3: CSARAGGGLAKNIQYF
DNA: TGCAGCGCTAGAGCGGGGGGAGGATTAGCCAAAAACATTCAGTACTTC

V: TRBV7-2
size: many
D: -
J: TRBJ1-5
CDR3: CASRGADQPQHF
DNA: TGTGCCAGCAGAGGGGCTGATCAGCCCCAGCATTTT

V: TRBV20-1
size: -
D: TRBD2
J: TRBJ2-1
CDR3: CSARSLAGGRNEQFF
DNA: TGCAGTGCTAGATCTCTCGCGGGAGGGCGGAATGAGCAGTTCTTC

V: TRBV28
size: -
D: TRBD2
J: TRBJ2-1
CDR3: CASSLPPTSGFNEQFF
DNA: TGTGCCAGCAGTTTACCTCCGACTAGCGGGTTCAATGAGCAGTTCTTC

V: TRBV30
size: -
D: TRBD1
J: TRBJ1-2
CDR3: CAWGGQGIHYGYTF
DNA: TGTGCCTGGGGTGGACAGGGGATCCACTATGGCTACACCTTC

V: TRBV24-1
size: -
D: TRBD1
J: TRBJ2-1
CDR3: CATSDLGQGNDEQFF
DNA: TGTGCCACCAGTGATTTGGGACAGGGTAACGATGAGCAGTTCTTC

V: TRBV29-1
size: once
D: -
J: TRBJ2-7
CDR3: CSVVLGDGSYEQYF
DNA: TGCAGCGTTGTTCTTGGGGACGGTTCATACGAGCAGTACTTC

V: TRBV29-1
size: -
D: TRBD1
J: TRBJ2-4
CDR3: CSVEGHRGKNIQYF
DNA: TGCAGCGTTGAAGGTCACAGGGGCAAAAACATTCAGTACTTC

V: TRBV29-1
size: -
D: -
J: TRBJ2-2
CDR3: CSVQTGGAGELFF
DNA: TGCAGCGTTCAAACAGGGGGGGCCGGGGAGCTGTTTTTT